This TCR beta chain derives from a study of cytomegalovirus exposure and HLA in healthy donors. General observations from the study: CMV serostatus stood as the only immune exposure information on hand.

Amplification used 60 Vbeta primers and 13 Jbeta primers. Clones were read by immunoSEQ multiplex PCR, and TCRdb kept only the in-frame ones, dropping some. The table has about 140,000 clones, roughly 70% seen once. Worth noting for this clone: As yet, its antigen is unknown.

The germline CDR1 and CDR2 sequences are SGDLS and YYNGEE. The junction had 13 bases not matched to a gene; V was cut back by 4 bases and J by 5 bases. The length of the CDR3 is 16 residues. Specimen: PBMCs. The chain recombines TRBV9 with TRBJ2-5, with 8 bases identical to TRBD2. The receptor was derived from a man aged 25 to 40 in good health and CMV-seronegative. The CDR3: CASSPRPISGGETQYF. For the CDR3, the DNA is TGTGCCAGCAGCCCCCGACCAATCTCGGGAGGGGAGACCCAGTACTTC.